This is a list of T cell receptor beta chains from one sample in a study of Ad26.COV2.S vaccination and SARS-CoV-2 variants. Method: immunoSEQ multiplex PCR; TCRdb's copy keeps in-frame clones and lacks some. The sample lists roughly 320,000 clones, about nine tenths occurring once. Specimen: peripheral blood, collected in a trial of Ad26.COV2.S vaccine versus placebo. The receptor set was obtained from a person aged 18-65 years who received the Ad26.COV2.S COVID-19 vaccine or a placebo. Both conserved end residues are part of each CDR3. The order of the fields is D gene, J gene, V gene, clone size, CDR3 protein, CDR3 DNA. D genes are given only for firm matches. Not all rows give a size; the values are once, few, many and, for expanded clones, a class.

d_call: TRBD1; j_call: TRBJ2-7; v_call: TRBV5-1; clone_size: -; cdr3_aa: CASSLATGGLYEQYF; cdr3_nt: TGCGCCAGCAGCTTGGCAACAGGGGGCCTTTACGAGCAGTACTTC
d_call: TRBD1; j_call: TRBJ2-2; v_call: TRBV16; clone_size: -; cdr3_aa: CASSQSGRGSTGELFF; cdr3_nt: TGTGCCAGCAGCCAATCGGGCAGGGGGAGCACCGGGGAGCTGTTTTTT
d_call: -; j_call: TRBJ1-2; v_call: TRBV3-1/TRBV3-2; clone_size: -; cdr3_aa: CASSPTLGLGGYTF; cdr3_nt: TGTGCCAGCAGCCCAACCTTGGGGCTCGGCGGCTACACCTTC
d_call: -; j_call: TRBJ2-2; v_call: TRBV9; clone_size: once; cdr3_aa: CASGRNTGELFF; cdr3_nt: TGTGCCAGCGGTCGGAACACCGGGGAGCTGTTTTTT
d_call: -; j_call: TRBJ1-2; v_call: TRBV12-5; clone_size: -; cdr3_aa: CASSLKFNYEANYGYTF; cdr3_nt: TGTGCTAGTTCGCTCAAATTCAACTATGAAGCTAACTATGGCTACACCTTC
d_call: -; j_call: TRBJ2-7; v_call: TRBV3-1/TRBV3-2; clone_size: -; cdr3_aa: CASSHPGDSYEQYF; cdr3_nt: TGTGCCAGCAGCCACCCTGGGGACTCCTACGAGCAGTACTTC
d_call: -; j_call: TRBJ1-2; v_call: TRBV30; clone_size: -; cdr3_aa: CAWSLLGVNYGYTF; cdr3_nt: TGTGCCTGGAGTCTCCTAGGGGTTAACTATGGCTACACCTTC
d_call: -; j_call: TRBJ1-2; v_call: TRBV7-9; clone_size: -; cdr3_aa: CASSLVGRRFYGYTF; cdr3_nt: TGTGCCAGCAGCTTAGTCGGTCGGCGCTTCTATGGCTACACCTTC
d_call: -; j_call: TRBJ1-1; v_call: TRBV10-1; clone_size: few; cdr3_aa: CASSGQPQNTEAFF; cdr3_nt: TGCGCCAGCTCCGGACAGCCTCAGAACACTGAAGCTTTCTTT
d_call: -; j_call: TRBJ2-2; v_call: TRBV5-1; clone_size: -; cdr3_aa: CASSLEEDNTGELFF; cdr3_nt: TGCGCCAGCAGCTTGGAAGAGGATAACACCGGGGAGCTGTTTTTT
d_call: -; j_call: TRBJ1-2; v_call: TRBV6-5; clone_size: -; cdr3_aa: CASSTPGHGYTF; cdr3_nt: TGTGCCAGCAGTACGCCAGGCCATGGCTACACCTTC
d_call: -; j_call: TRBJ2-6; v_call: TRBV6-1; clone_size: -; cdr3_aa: CASSGDSISGANVLTF; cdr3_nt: TGTGCCAGCAGTGGAGACTCGATCTCTGGGGCCAACGTCCTGACTTTC
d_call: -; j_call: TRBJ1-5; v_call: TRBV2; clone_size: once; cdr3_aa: CASSEEGPQNQPQHF; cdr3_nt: TGTGCCAGCAGTGAAGAGGGACCGCAGAATCAGCCCCAGCATTTT
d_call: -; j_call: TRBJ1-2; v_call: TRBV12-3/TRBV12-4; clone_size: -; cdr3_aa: CASRPTANYGYTF; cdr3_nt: TGTGCCAGCAGGCCCACAGCGAACTATGGCTACACCTTC
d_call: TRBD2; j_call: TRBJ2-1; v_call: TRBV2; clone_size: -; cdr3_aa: CASSYSGVAFF; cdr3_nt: TGTGCCAGCAGTTACAGCGGGGTCGCGTTCTTC
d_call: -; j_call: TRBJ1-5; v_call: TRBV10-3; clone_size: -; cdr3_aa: CAISELLNQPQHF; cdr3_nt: TGTGCCATCAGTGAGCTCTTAAATCAGCCCCAGCATTTT
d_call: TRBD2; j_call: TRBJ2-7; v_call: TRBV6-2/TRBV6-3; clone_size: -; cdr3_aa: CASSTQASGHYEQYF; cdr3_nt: TGTGCCAGCAGCACCCAGGCTAGCGGCCATTACGAGCAGTACTTC
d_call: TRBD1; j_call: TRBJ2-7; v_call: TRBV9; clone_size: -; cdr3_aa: CASSVGQGPAYEQYF; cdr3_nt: TGTGCCAGCAGCGTGGGACAGGGACCGGCCTACGAGCAGTACTTC
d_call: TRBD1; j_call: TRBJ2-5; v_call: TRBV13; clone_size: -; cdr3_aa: CASSHDRGGETQYF; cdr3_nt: TGTGCCAGCAGCCACGACAGGGGCGGAGAGACCCAGTACTTC
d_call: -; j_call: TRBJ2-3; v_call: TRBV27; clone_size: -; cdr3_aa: CASSRLADTQYF; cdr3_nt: TGTGCCAGCAGTCGGCTAGCAGATACGCAGTATTTT
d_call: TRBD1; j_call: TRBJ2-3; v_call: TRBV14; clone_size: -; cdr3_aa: CASSQVGGTGITDTQYF; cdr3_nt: TGTGCCAGCAGCCAAGTGGGAGGGACAGGGATCACAGATACGCAGTATTTT
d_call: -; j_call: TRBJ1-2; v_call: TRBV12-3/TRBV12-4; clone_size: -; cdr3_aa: CASSPGGSYGYTF; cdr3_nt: TGTGCCAGCAGTCCCGGTGGGTCTTATGGCTACACCTTC
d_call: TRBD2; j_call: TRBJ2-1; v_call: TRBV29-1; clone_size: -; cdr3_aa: CSAGGRYYNEQFF; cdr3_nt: TGCAGCGCCGGCGGGAGATACTACAATGAGCAGTTCTTC
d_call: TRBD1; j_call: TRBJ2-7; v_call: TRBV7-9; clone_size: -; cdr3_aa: CASTKSSGTAYEQYF; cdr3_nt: TGTGCCAGCACCAAGTCCTCCGGGACAGCCTACGAGCAGTACTTC
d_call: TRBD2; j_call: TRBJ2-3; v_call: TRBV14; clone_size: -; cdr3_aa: CASSQEPGLAENTDTQYF; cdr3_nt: TGTGCCAGCAGCCAAGAACCGGGACTAGCAGAAAACACAGATACGCAGTATTTT
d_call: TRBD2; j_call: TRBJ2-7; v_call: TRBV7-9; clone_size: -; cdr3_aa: CASSLKTSGAPYEQYF; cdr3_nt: TGTGCCAGCAGCCTAAAGACTAGCGGGGCTCCCTACGAGCAGTACTTC
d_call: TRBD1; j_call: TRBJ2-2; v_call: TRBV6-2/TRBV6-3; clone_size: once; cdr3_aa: CASSSGTGFSGELFF; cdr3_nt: TGTGCCAGCAGTTCCGGGACAGGGTTTTCCGGGGAGCTGTTTTTT
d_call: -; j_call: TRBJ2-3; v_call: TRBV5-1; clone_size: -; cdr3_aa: CASSGDSSSDTQYF; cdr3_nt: TGCGCCAGCAGCGGCGACAGTAGCTCAGATACGCAGTATTTT
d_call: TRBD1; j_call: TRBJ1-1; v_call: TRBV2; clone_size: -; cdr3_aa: CASSEGGGLSEAFF; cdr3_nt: TGTGCCAGCAGTGAAGGAGGGGGCTTGTCTGAAGCTTTCTTT
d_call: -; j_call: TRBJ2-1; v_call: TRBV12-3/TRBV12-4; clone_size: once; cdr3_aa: CASKVAFNEQFF; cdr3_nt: TGTGCCAGCAAGGTTGCGTTCAATGAGCAGTTCTTC
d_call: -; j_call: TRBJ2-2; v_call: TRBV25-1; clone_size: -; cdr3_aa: CASSPGNTGELFF; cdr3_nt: TGTGCCAGCAGCCCGGGGAACACCGGGGAGCTGTTTTTT
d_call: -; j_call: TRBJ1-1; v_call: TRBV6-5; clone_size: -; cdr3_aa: CASTAPGRYTEAFF; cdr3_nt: TGTGCCAGCACGGCCCCAGGGCGGTACACTGAAGCTTTCTTT
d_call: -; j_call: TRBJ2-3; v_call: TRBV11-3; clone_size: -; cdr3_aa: CASSLGGSTDTQYF; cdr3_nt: TGTGCCAGCAGCTTAGGGGGGTCGACAGATACGCAGTATTTT
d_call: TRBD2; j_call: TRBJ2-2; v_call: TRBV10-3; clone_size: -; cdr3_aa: CAISVGLAVTGELFF; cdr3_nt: TGTGCCATCAGTGTGGGACTAGCGGTCACCGGGGAGCTGTTTTTT
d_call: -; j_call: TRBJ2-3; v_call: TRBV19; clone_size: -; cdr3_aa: CASSILYTMRDTQYF; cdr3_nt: TGTGCCAGTAGTATCTTATACACCATGAGAGATACGCAGTATTTT
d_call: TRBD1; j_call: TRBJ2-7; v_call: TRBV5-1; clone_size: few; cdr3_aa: CASSQLTGLDEQYF; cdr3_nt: TGCGCCAGCAGCCAGCTGACAGGGCTCGACGAGCAGTACTTC
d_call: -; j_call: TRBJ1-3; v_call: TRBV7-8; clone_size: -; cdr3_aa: CASSQSTRNTIYF; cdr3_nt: TGTGCCAGCAGCCAGTCCACCAGAAACACCATATATTTT